This paragraph reports one T cell receptor beta chain. This clonotype was counted a few times. Its antigen remains undetermined. Base quality data are lacking; no much larger clone is found one base away. The TCR beta CDR3 regions were amplified from RNA transcripts. For the first round of RT-PCR on the TCR CDR3, the HTBI primer set was used together with the Qiagen OneStep RT-PCR kit. A second multiplex PCR round built the libraries, followed by size selection and purification. The libraries were sequenced on an Illumina HiSeq2000 using paired-end 100 bp reads. The authors' analysis ran thus. SOAPnuke was used to process the raw data, with reads discarded if the reads contained adapters or uncalled bases, had a mean Phred below 15, or lacked an exact constant-primer or identifier match. High-quality paired reads were merged with COPE v1.2.5, and unique nucleotide sequences were defined as clonotypes. Clonotypes were aligned to IMGT TRBV, TRBD and TRBJ reference segments using MiTCR v1.1. Analysis was restricted to V-J combinations with a frequency above 0.0001, which covered roughly 99% of repertoires. A TCS score was defined as the ratio between F50 (clonal expansion) and ExV (chaos), using BLOSUM62-based TCRdist between CDR3 peptides within each V-J. Welch's t-statistics and random forest reduced 514 V-J features to roughly 13, which were used in a naive Bayes classifier (R e1071). TCRdb trimmed the raw reads at Q25, called clones with MiXCR and kept productive beta chains. Each CDR3 protein appears once, grouped with its most common genes and DNA. TCRdb's processing, not the authors' own work, is the source of the V and J calls. This sample has about 600,000 distinct CDR3 sequences in its table, and 15% to 20% of those were observed once. Of the sample, roughly 3.4% is held by the ten largest clones.

In the ophthalmopathy patients, disease was moderately to severely active, with a Clinical Activity Score of 3 or more, a NOSPECS grade of 4 or more, and a duration of less than 3 months. The study excluded patients with uncontrolled infections, other autoimmune diseases, pregnancy or lactation. Diagnoses were established on the basis of clinical symptoms, serum thyroxine and TRAb, thyroid ultrasound, and orbital computed tomography. Ficoll-Paque density gradient centrifugation was used to isolate PBMCs from about 9.4 ml of fresh peripheral blood. Trizol reagent was used to extract total RNA, and RNA quality was then checked on an Agilent 2100 Bioanalyzer. This entry belongs to a study of T cells in Graves' hyperthyroidism and ophthalmopathy (dated by TCRdb to 2018 to 2020). Looking at the study overall: Peripheral blood samples were taken at the time of initial diagnosis, prior to any treatment. To identify TCR V-J signatures that set the groups apart, the researchers used a discovery cohort of more than 95 patients, made up of 40 to 45 with Graves' ophthalmopathy and 57 with stable Graves' hyperthyroidism. An independent validation cohort of under 20 hyperthyroidism patients and roughly 16 patients who later progressed to ophthalmopathy tested prospective prediction of ophthalmopathy. The approximately 100 discovery patients were randomly split 7:3 into training and test sets. In addition, the study compared T-cell repertoires in thyroid tissue and in blood from about six Graves' hyperthyroidism patients. Following sampling, methimazole starting at 30 mg daily was given to hyperthyroidism patients, and high-dose intravenous methylprednisolone was given to ophthalmopathy patients. According to the paper, TCR Vbeta CDR3 sequencing was carried out on about 140 peripheral blood samples, which came from under 50 ophthalmopathy, approximately 72 hyperthyroidism and 17 progressor patients. The research as a whole found: No statistical method was used to set the sample size in advance, and investigators knew the group allocation. A model built on a 13 V-J signature distinguished ophthalmopathy from stable hyperthyroidism, reaching 85% to 90% sensitivity and about 81% specificity in cross-validation and 80%/75% in testing. Most expanded thyroid clonotypes (frequency above 0.001) were also detected in blood, a finding suggesting that blood repertoires may reflect thyroid immune responses. In validation, the model predicted progression to ophthalmopathy a median of about 5.9 months before onset, with roughly 70% sensitivity and roughly 72% specificity.

The CDR3 runs 16 amino acids, cysteine and phenylalanine included. Only the CDR3 portion is preserved as DNA: 48 bases, with reading frame beginning at the first base. Trimming accounts for 7 bases at V and 10 bases at J, while the number of junction bases matched to no gene is 16. Per the germline V gene, SGHAT is the CDR1 and FQNNGV is the CDR2. The rearrangement combines TRBV11-2 with TRBJ2-1, with 10 bases aligning to TRBD2. The receptor was isolated from a woman in her thirties or forties with Graves' ophthalmopathy. What was sequenced was blood. The CDR3 in this case is CASTLGVAGGVGEQFF. At the DNA level, the sequence is TGTGCCAGCACCCTCGGGGTAGCGGGAGGCGTCGGGGAGCAGTTCTTC.